Below are 13 T cell receptor beta chains sequenced from a single sample in a study of cytomegalovirus exposure and HLA in healthy donors. The PCR used 60 Vbeta and 13 Jbeta primers. Measured with immunoSEQ multiplex PCR; TCRdb has only the in-frame clones, and not every one. The data contain tens of thousands of clones, approximately 70% of them seen just once; the ten biggest clones take up over 6%. Sequenced sample: PBMCs. The receptors derive from a man aged 25 to 40 in good health and CMV-seronegative.

The chain carries TRBV2 and TRBJ1-5; D not resolved. The V end was cut by 6 bases, the J end by 2 bases, with 17 bases between. CDR1 and CDR2 from the germline V gene are SNHLY and FYNNEI. This CDR3 has 16 amino acids. This CDR3 is CASSRTRVRGNQPQHF. CDR3 DNA: TGTGCCAGCAGCCGAACGCGGGTTCGTGGCAATCAGCCCCAGCATTTT.

The rearrangement joins TRBV5-1 to TRBJ2-5, with a weak D call TRBD2 (7 bases). Germline-derived CDR1 and CDR2 are SGHRS and YFSETQ. V dropped 3 bases and J dropped 3 bases, with 18 bases sitting between them. CDR3 length: 16 residues. The CDR3 is CASSWGASGGEETQYF. The CDR3 nucleotides are TGCGCCAGCAGCTGGGGGGCTAGCGGAGGAGAAGAGACCCAGTACTTC.

The chain carries TRBV6-4 and TRBJ2-1, with TRBD2 matching 8 bases. Germline-derived CDR1 and CDR2 are MRHNA and SNTAGT. The CDR3 has 16 residues. V lost 0 bases and J lost 4; bases outside the gene matches: 5. The CDR3 protein is CASSDSGRGDYNEQFF. CDR3 sequence (DNA): TGTGCCAGCAGTGACTCTGGGCGGGGGGATTACAATGAGCAGTTCTTC.

J is TRBJ2-7 and V is TRBV5-4; maybe TRBD2 (5 bases). CDR3 length equals 13 residues. Germline values: CDR1 SGHNT, CDR2 YYREEE (reference sequence). Trimming removed 4 bases at V and 5 bases at J, with 13 bases between. The CDR3 spells CASSRDGVDEQYF. Written as DNA, the CDR3 is TGTGCCAGCAGCCGGGATGGAGTCGACGAGCAGTACTTC.

The chain uses TRBV7-8 and TRBJ2-7; D uncertain. This CDR3 comprises 14 residues. V dropped 2 bases and J dropped 3 bases, with 11 bases sitting between them. Germline V gene sequence: CDR1 SGHVS, CDR2 FQNEAQ. CDR3 loop: CASSLYGPNYEQYF. The DNA of the CDR3 is TGTGCCAGCAGCTTATATGGTCCTAACTACGAGCAGTACTTC. Drawing the rest from reference TRBV7-8 and TRBJ2-7, the complete variable domain is GAGVSQSPRYKVAKRGQDVALRCDPISGHVSLFWYQQALGQGPEFLTYFQNEAQLDKSGLPSDRFFAERPEGSVSTLKIQRTQQEDSAVYLCASSLYGPNYEQYFGPGTRLTVT.

The V call is TRBV5-1, the J call TRBJ2-3, with TRBD1 matching 9 bases. Per the germline V gene, CDR1 is SGHRS and CDR2 is YFSETQ. Losses at the gene ends were 3 bases for V and 6 bases for J; bases not matched to a gene: 5. The CDR3 totals 14 residues. CDR3 nucleotide sequence: TGCGCCAGCAGCTCCGGGACAGGGCCCGATACGCAGTATTTT. This encodes CASSSGTGPDTQYF.

In the case of this clone: One end of the junction fails to match germline, which may point to a read error. The rearrangement links TRBV6-5 to TRBJ1-1, with D possibly being TRBD1 (6 bases). Germline CDR1 MNHEY, CDR2 SVGAGI. This CDR3 region has 13 residues. This CDR3 is CAGSREGDTEAFF. The CDR3 DNA sequence: TGTGCCGGCAGTAGGGAGGGGGACACTGAAGCTTTCTTT.

V usage is TRBV6-1 and J usage is TRBJ2-7; unclear D gene. The germline V gene has CDR1 MNHNS and CDR2 SASEGT. The V end was cut by 4 bases, the J end by 4 bases, with 14 bases between. This CDR3 has 14 residues. The CDR3 loop is CASSAGRSIYEQYF. CDR3 in DNA: TGTGCCAGCAGTGCAGGCCGATCTATTTACGAGCAGTACTTC.

This clone appeared once. The chain employs TRBV11-1 and TRBJ2-7; D call uncertain. This CDR3 spans 14 amino acids. In germline, CDR1 is SGHAT, CDR2 FQDESV (reference sequence). The ends were cut back, 5 bases at V and 3 bases at J, with 14 bases in the middle. CDR3 in amino acids: CASSISSGDYEQYF. The CDR3 region has the DNA TGTGCCAGCAGCATTTCCTCGGGTGACTACGAGCAGTACTTC.

This clone was seen more than once but under ten times. The chain has TRBV6-1 and TRBJ1-2; 7 nucleotides agree with TRBD1. The CDR3 totals 13 residues. The germline V gene has CDR1 MNHNS and CDR2 SASEGT. After removal of 7 bases from V and 7 bases from J, the junction contained 9 bases not matched to a gene. CDR3 sequence: CASTPTGAPGYTF. DNA for the CDR3: TGTGCCAGCACCCCAACAGGGGCGCCTGGCTACACCTTC.

This chain uses TRBV4-1 with TRBJ2-5; 9 nucleotides agree with TRBD2. CDR1 and CDR2 from the germline V gene are MGHRA and YSYEKL. This CDR3 has 15 residues. The V and J ends lost 5 bases and 7 bases, in that order; junction bases with no gene match: 11. The chain's CDR3 is CASSRGSGGSGTQYF. The CDR3, as DNA: TGCGCCAGCAGCAGGGGGAGCGGGGGGTCAGGGACCCAGTACTTC.

This rearrangement joins TRBV2 to TRBJ2-7, with unresolved D. Deletions cut 7 bases from V and 2 bases from J, with 15 bases between. Germline V CDR1 and CDR2: SNHLY, FYNNEI. The CDR3 runs to 14 residues. The CDR3 here is CASNVQAGTYEQYF. The DNA for the CDR3 is TGTGCCAGCAATGTCCAGGCCGGCACCTACGAGCAGTACTTC.

J is TRBJ2-7 and V is TRBV7-2; 9 bases align to TRBD2. After removal of 5 bases from V and 2 bases from J, the junction contained 7 bases not matched to a gene. The CDR3 totals 15 residues. Germline CDR1 reads SGHTA; CDR2 reads FQGNSA. The CDR3 DNA reads as TGTGCCAGCAGCCCAGCGGGGGGTACCGCCTACGAGCAGTACTTC. Its translation: CASSPAGGTAYEQYF.